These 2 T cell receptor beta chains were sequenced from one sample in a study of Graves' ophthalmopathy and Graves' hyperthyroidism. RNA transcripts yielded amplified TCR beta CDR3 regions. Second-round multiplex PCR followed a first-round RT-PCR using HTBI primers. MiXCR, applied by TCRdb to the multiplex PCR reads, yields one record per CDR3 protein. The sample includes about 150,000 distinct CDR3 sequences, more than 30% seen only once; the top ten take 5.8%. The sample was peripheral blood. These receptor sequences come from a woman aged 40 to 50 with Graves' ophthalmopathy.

CDR3 region: CSAYVQETQYF. CDR3 nucleotide sequence: TGCAGTGCTTACGTCCAAGAGACCCAGTACTTC. The V and J genes are TRBV20-1 and TRBJ2-5; no clear D gene. In germline, CDR1 is DFQATT, CDR2 SNEGSKA (reference sequence). The CDR3 contains 11 residues. V was clipped by 5 bases and J by 1 base, with 5 bases between them.

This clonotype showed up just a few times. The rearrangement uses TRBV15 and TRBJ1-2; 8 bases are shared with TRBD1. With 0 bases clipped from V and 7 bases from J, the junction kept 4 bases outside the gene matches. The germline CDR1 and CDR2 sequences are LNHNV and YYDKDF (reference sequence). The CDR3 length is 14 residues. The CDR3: CATSRDRTGTGYTF. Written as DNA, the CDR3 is TGTGCCACCAGCAGAGATAGGACAGGGACTGGCTACACCTTC.